The 3 T cell receptor beta chains given below trace back to one sample, sequenced in a study of neurological immune-mediated disorders. TCRdb analysed the 5' RACE reads with MiXCR anew, one entry per CDR3 protein. The sample yields roughly 40,000 distinct CDR3 sequences, 2% to 3% seen once. The sequencing sample was made of PBMCs. Source of these receptors: a middle-aged man with multiple sclerosis.

This clonotype was recorded at least ten times. The chain combines TRBV7-9 with TRBJ2-7; D ambiguous. The germline CDR1 and CDR2 sequences are SEHNR and FQNEAQ (reference sequence). CDR3 length: 12 residues. The ends were cut back, 5 bases at V and 3 bases at J, with 8 bases in the middle. In DNA form, the CDR3 reads TGTGCCAGCAGCGACTCCTACTACGAGCAGTACTTC. This translates into CASSDSYYEQYF.

This clonotype was recorded many times. The chain links TRBV12-3 or TRBV12-4 to TRBJ2-4; no clear D. Trimming removed 3 bases at V and 8 bases at J, with 5 bases between. The CDR3 sequence is 11 residues long. As DNA, the CDR3 is TGTGCCAGCAGTTTTAGGGACATTCAGTACTTC. This encodes CASSFRDIQYF.

This chain uses TRBV20-1 with TRBJ2-1, with a possible D match to TRBD2 (7 bases). The V gene lost 3 bases and the J gene lost 10 bases, with 25 bases spanning the gap. Germline assignment: CDR1 DFQATT and CDR2 SNEGSKA (reference sequence). The CDR3 consists of 16 residues. The DNA for the CDR3 is TGCAGTGCTAGTGGGTTCTCAGAGGTGGGGAGGGGGGAGCAGTTCTTC. Its translation: CSASGFSEVGRGEQFF.